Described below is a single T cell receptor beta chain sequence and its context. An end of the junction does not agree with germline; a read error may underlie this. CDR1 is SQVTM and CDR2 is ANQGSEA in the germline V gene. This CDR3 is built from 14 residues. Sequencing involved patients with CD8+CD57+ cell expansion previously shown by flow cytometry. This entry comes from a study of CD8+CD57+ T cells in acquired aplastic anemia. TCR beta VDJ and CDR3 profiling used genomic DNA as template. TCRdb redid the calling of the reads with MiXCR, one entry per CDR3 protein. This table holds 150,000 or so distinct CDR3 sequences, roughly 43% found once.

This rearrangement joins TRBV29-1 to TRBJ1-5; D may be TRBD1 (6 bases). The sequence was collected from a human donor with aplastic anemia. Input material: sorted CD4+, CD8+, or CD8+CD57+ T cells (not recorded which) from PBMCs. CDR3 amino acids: CSEGGKGDNEPQHF. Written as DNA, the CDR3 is TGCAGCGAAGGAGGGAAAGGGGACAATGAGCCCCAGCATTTT.